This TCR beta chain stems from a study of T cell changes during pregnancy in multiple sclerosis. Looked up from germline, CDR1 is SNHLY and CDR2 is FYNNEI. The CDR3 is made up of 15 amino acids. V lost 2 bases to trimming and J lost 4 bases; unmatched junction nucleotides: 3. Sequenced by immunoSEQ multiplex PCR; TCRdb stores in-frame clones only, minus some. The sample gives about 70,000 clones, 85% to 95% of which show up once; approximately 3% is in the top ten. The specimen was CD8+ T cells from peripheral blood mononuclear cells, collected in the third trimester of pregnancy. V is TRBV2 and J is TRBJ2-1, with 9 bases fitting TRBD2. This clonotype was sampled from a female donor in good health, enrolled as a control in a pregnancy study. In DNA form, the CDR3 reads TGTGCCAGCAGTGAACGCGGGGGGGGGTACAATGAGCAGTTCTTC. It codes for CASSERGGGYNEQFF.